This is a list of T cell receptor beta chains from one sample in a study of shared clonotypes between healthy human individuals. Clones were sequenced by immunoSEQ multiplex PCR, and TCRdb holds only the in-frame ones, with some missing. The sample has 1.6 million or so clones; 97% to 99% are singletons. The sequenced material came from naive CD4+ T cells sorted from blood. These receptors all stem from a man younger than 45 in good health. Both conserved end residues are part of each CDR3. A D gene is named only where the DNA matches it firmly. Only part of the rows carry a size: once, few, many, or a class if the clone is expanded.

D gene	clone size	V gene	J gene	CDR3 protein	CDR3 DNA
TRBD1	.	TRBV6-5	TRBJ2-2	CASSYEQGASGELFF	TGTGCCAGCAGTTACGAACAGGGGGCCTCTGGGGAGCTGTTTTTT
.	.	TRBV5-1	TRBJ2-2	CASSPLTDSGELFF	TGCGCCAGCAGCCCGCTGACAGATTCCGGGGAGCTGTTTTTT
.	.	TRBV28	TRBJ2-7	CASTLPGSYEQYF	TGTGCCAGCACTCTCCCAGGCTCCTACGAGCAGTACTTC
.	.	TRBV5-4	TRBJ2-3	CASSPQGTRYTQYF	TGTGCCAGCAGCCCTCAGGGAACACGGTATACGCAGTATTTT
TRBD2	.	TRBV5-1	TRBJ2-1	CASSPGTSQSSYNEQFF	TGCGCCAGCAGCCCCGGGACTAGCCAAAGCTCCTACAATGAGCAGTTCTTC
.	.	TRBV4-1	TRBJ2-5	CASTSTGHGGETQYF	TGCGCCAGCACCAGCACAGGCCATGGCGGAGAGACCCAGTACTTC
.	.	TRBV18	TRBJ2-7	CASSPPSLSSYEQYF	TGTGCCAGCTCACCACCGTCGCTTTCCTCCTACGAGCAGTACTTC
TRBD1	.	TRBV7-9	TRBJ1-3	CASSSGTGGNLRGGNTIYF	TGTGCCAGCAGCTCCGGGACAGGGGGCAATCTGCGCGGTGGAAACACCATATATTTT
.	.	TRBV5-1	TRBJ2-5	CASSLGVELETQYF	TGCGCCAGCAGCTTGGGCGTTGAATTAGAGACCCAGTACTTC
TRBD1	.	TRBV6-5	TRBJ1-2	CASSHRQGRGGYTF	TGTGCCAGCAGTCATCGACAGGGTCGGGGCGGCTACACCTTC
TRBD1	.	TRBV7-9	TRBJ1-5	CASSKTGDSNQPQHF	TGTGCCAGCAGCAAGACAGGGGATAGCAATCAGCCCCAGCATTTT
TRBD2	.	TRBV11-2	TRBJ2-7	CASSRRTSGDSGEQYF	TGTGCCAGCAGCCGAAGGACTAGCGGGGACTCGGGGGAGCAGTACTTC
.	.	TRBV6-6	TRBJ2-3	CASSLQSDTQYF	TGTGCCAGCAGCCTACAGTCAGATACGCAGTATTTT
.	.	TRBV10-1	TRBJ2-3	CASSDNRATDTQYF	TGCGCCAGCAGTGATAACAGGGCCACAGATACGCAGTATTTT
TRBD1	once	TRBV7-3	TRBJ2-2	CASSRTSGTGKSGELFF	TGTGCCAGCAGCCGAACGTCCGGGACAGGGAAGTCCGGGGAGCTGTTTTTT
.	.	TRBV28	TRBJ1-1	CASSPWDTEAFF	TGTGCCAGCAGTCCCTGGGACACTGAAGCTTTCTTT
.	.	TRBV7-2	TRBJ2-7	CASSLEPAAEQYF	TGTGCCAGCAGCTTAGAACCGGCGGCCGAGCAGTACTTC
TRBD1	.	TRBV19	TRBJ2-1	CASSIGDSRYNEQFF	TGTGCCAGTAGTATAGGGGACAGCCGATACAATGAGCAGTTCTTC
TRBD1	.	TRBV6-6	TRBJ1-2	CASRLLGQDSYGYTF	TGTGCCAGCAGACTCCTGGGACAGGACAGCTATGGCTACACCTTC
.	.	TRBV7-6	TRBJ2-1	CASSLVQRDNEQFF	TGTGCCAGCAGCTTAGTGCAGAGAGACAATGAGCAGTTCTTC
.	.	TRBV2	TRBJ1-2	CASWTVYGYTF	TGTGCCAGCTGGACAGTCTATGGCTACACCTTC
.	.	TRBV29-1	TRBJ1-2	CSVRGGDNYGYTF	TGCAGCGTCCGCGGCGGGGACAACTATGGCTACACCTTC
.	.	TRBV28	TRBJ2-7	CASSWGAFSYEQYF	TGTGCCAGCAGCTGGGGGGCTTTCTCCTACGAGCAGTACTTC
.	.	TRBV12-2	TRBJ1-5	CASRSEADRDLSNQPQHF	TGTGCAAGTCGCTCAGAGGCGGACAGAGACCTTAGCAATCAGCCCCAGCATTTT
.	.	TRBV28	TRBJ1-2	CASSLETAYGYTF	TGTGCCAGCAGTTTGGAGACGGCCTATGGCTACACCTTC
.	.	TRBV18	TRBJ2-2	CASGTSNTGELFF	TGTGCCAGCGGGACATCGAACACCGGGGAGCTGTTTTTT
TRBD2	.	TRBV11-3	TRBJ2-3	CASSLGLAESTDTQYF	TGTGCCAGCAGCTTAGGACTAGCGGAAAGCACAGATACGCAGTATTTT
.	.	TRBV7-6	TRBJ2-7	CASTNGQAYEQYF	TGTGCCAGCACCAACGGACAAGCCTACGAGCAGTACTTC
.	.	TRBV18	TRBJ1-1	CASSPPILAGINTEAFF	TGTGCCAGCTCACCACCAATCTTGGCAGGGATCAACACTGAAGCTTTCTTT
TRBD2	.	TRBV25-1	TRBJ2-3	CASSESPGREYSDTQYF	TGTGCCAGCAGTGAAAGTCCCGGGCGGGAGTATTCAGATACGCAGTATTTT
TRBD2	.	TRBV5-1	TRBJ2-5	CASSLASGSGKTQYF	TGCGCCAGCAGCTTGGCCAGCGGGAGCGGAAAGACCCAGTACTTC
TRBD2	.	TRBV5-1	TRBJ2-7	CASSPVLAGGPNEQYF	TGCGCCAGCAGCCCCGTACTAGCGGGAGGGCCGAACGAGCAGTACTTC
.	.	TRBV7-8	TRBJ2-2	CASSYPTGTGELFF	TGTGCCAGCAGCTACCCAACAGGGACCGGGGAGCTGTTTTTT
TRBD1	.	TRBV28	TRBJ1-2	CASSYRGRIYGYTF	TGTGCCAGCAGTTACAGGGGGCGAATCTATGGCTACACCTTC
.	.	TRBV28	TRBJ1-2	CASSLPNARARKNGYTF	TGTGCCAGCAGTTTACCAAACGCCAGGGCAAGAAAGAATGGCTACACCTTC
.	.	TRBV20-1	TRBJ2-7	CSPHPSYEQYF	TGCAGCCCCCACCCCTCCTACGAGCAGTACTTC
TRBD1	.	TRBV5-1	TRBJ1-2	CASSLAGTGGDGYTF	TGCGCCAGCAGCTTGGCCGGGACAGGGGGCGACGGCTACACCTTC
.	.	TRBV5-1	TRBJ1-1	CASSSGPGGYEAFF	TGCGCCAGCAGCTCGGGCCCGGGGGGATACGAAGCTTTCTTT
.	.	TRBV5-1	TRBJ2-5	CASSLDRVAETQYF	TGCGCCAGCAGCTTGGACAGGGTCGCAGAGACCCAGTACTTC
.	.	TRBV5-6	TRBJ1-5	CASSLMRTLSNQPQHF	TGTGCCAGCAGCTTGATGCGGACACTTAGCAATCAGCCCCAGCATTTT
.	.	TRBV2	TRBJ2-3	CASSDVDLFSTDTQYF	TGTGCCAGCAGTGATGTAGACCTGTTTAGCACAGATACGCAGTATTTT
TRBD2	.	TRBV19	TRBJ2-2	CASSIGGRESTGELFF	TGTGCCAGTAGTATCGGAGGGAGGGAATCCACCGGGGAGCTGTTTTTT
.	.	TRBV28	TRBJ1-2	CASSSQGYPPYGYTF	TGTGCCAGCAGTTCTCAGGGTTACCCTCCCTATGGCTACACCTTC
.	.	TRBV11-2	TRBJ2-2	CASSSAREFTGELFF	TGTGCCAGCAGCTCAGCTCGGGAATTCACCGGGGAGCTGTTTTTT
TRBD2	.	TRBV10-3	TRBJ2-2	CATGGGAGVSFTGELFF	TGTGCCACCGGAGGGGGAGCGGGAGTAAGTTTCACCGGGGAGCTGTTTTTT
.	.	TRBV28	TRBJ2-7	CASSLSLREAREQYF	TGTGCCAGCAGTTTATCGCTCAGGGAGGCGAGGGAGCAGTACTTC
.	.	TRBV11-2	TRBJ2-7	CASSLIVAEYF	TGTGCCAGCAGCCTCATAGTGGCTGAGTACTTC
TRBD2	.	TRBV2	TRBJ2-3	CASSEGSGITDTQYF	TGTGCCAGCAGTGAGGGAAGCGGGATCACAGATACGCAGTATTTT
.	.	TRBV2	TRBJ2-1	CASSERGSSYNEQFF	TGTGCCAGCAGTGAACGGGGGAGCTCCTACAATGAGCAGTTCTTC
.	.	TRBV19	TRBJ2-3	CASSTFDSTDTQYF	TGTGCCAGTAGTACCTTCGACAGCACAGATACGCAGTATTTT
.	once	TRBV14	TRBJ1-2	CASSATPNYGYTF	TGTGCCAGCAGCGCAACACCTAACTATGGCTACACCTTC
TRBD1	.	TRBV5-8	TRBJ1-5	CASSFWTGGSNQPQHF	TGTGCCAGCAGCTTTTGGACAGGGGGTTCCAATCAGCCCCAGCATTTT
.	.	TRBV15	TRBJ1-1	CATSRAGLENTEAFF	TGTGCCACCAGCAGAGCAGGGCTGGAAAACACTGAAGCTTTCTTT
.	.	TRBV5-5	TRBJ2-1	CASSRPRENEQFF	TGTGCCAGCAGCAGACCCAGAGAGAATGAGCAGTTCTTC
TRBD2	once	TRBV5-1	TRBJ2-5	CASSLAGHQETQYF	TGCGCCAGCTCTTTAGCGGGCCACCAAGAGACCCAGTACTTC